Listed below are T cell receptor beta chains from one sample, sequenced in a study of glioma-infiltrating T cells. TCRdb re-called the multiplex PCR reads through MiXCR, storing one row per CDR3 protein. The sample includes roughly 350,000 distinct CDR3 sequences, around 38% of them seen just once. Sequencing was done on a sample of glioma tissue, nonneoplastic brain tissue, or PBMCs (not recorded which). These receptors all stem from a human donor with low-grade glioma or glioblastoma, undergoing nonglioma brain surgery, or in good health (not recorded which). Both conserved end residues are part of each CDR3. The D gene is left open where the match is weak. The size of a clone is reported for some rows only, either as once, few or many, or as a class for expanded clones.

TRBV6-2/TRBV6-3	TRBD2	TRBJ2-1	14	many	CASKLAGAPNEQFF	TGTGCCAGCAAACTAGCGGGAGCGCCCAATGAGCAGTTCTTC
TRBV7-9	.	TRBJ2-1	14	.	CASSFTRQGIEQFF	TGTGCCAGCAGCTTCACCCGCCAGGGCATCGAGCAGTTCTTC
TRBV28	TRBD1	TRBJ2-7	13	.	CASIEGQGYEQYF	TGTGCCAGCATAGAGGGACAGGGCTACGAGCAGTACTTC
TRBV28	.	TRBJ1-1	14	many	CASSSGWGNTEAFF	TGTGCCAGTTCCTCGGGATGGGGGAACACTGAAGCTTTCTTT
TRBV20-1	TRBD1	TRBJ1-1	13	many	CSGSTGMNTEAFF	TGCAGTGGATCGACAGGGATGAACACTGAAGCTTTCTTT
TRBV20-1	.	TRBJ2-3	15	.	CSAVSGERGTDTQYF	TGCAGTGCTGTTTCGGGGGAGCGGGGCACAGATACGCAGTATTTT
TRBV28	TRBD2	TRBJ2-7	17	few	CASSDGLAGVGSYEQYF	TGTGCCAGCAGTGATGGACTAGCGGGAGTAGGGTCCTACGAGCAGTACTTC
TRBV6-1	TRBD1	TRBJ1-5	14	few	CASSKGTAYQPQHF	TGTGCCAGCAGTAAAGGGACAGCTTATCAGCCCCAGCATTTT
TRBV6-6	.	TRBJ1-4	13	many	CASSYSQGEKLFF	TGTGCCAGCAGTTACTCGCAGGGAGAAAAACTGTTTTTT
TRBV5-4	TRBD1	TRBJ2-3	16	.	CASSLAGQGSTDTQYF	TGTGCCAGCAGCTTGGCGGGACAGGGGAGCACAGATACGCAGTATTTT
TRBV6-2/TRBV6-3	.	TRBJ2-3	15	few	CASSYPADGKDTQYF	TGTGCCAGCAGTTACCCAGCGGACGGGAAAGATACGCAGTATTTT
TRBV27	.	TRBJ2-6	17	few	CASGRYPPWRGANVLTF	TGTGCCAGCGGAAGGTACCCTCCTTGGCGTGGGGCCAACGTCCTGACTTTC
TRBV6-1	.	TRBJ1-5	14	.	CAISGTGLYQPQHF	TGTGCCATTAGCGGTACAGGGTTATATCAGCCCCAGCATTTT
TRBV27	.	TRBJ1-5	12	.	CAGSDGGQPQNF	TGTGCCGGCAGTGACGGTGGACAGCCCCAGAATTTT
TRBV3-1	TRBD1	TRBJ1-4	16	.	CASSLQGGDHAEKLFF	TGTGCCAGCAGTTTACAGGGGGGGGACCACGCTGAAAAACTGTTTTTT
TRBV28	TRBD2	TRBJ2-7	17	.	CASSSPLGSGRTYEQYF	TGTGCCAGCAGTTCCCCCCTCGGTAGCGGGAGGACCTACGAGCAGTACTTC
TRBV20-1	TRBD1	TRBJ1-2	13	.	CSASLTGNHGYAF	TGCAGTGCTAGTCTGACAGGGAACCATGGCTACGCCTTC
TRBV27	.	TRBJ2-2	16	many	CASSLLGFSNTGELFF	TGTGCCAGCAGTTTATTAGGATTTTCGAACACCGGGGAGCTGTTTTTT
TRBV28	.	TRBJ2-5	14	many	CASTLTAIQETQYF	TGTGCCAGCACACTGACAGCTATCCAAGAGACCCAGTACTTC
TRBV28	TRBD2	TRBJ2-3	20	few	CASSLIPLLAGGRGTDTQYF	TGTGCCAGCAGTTTAATCCCCCTCTTGGCGGGAGGTCGGGGCACAGATACGCAGTATTTT
TRBV6-6	.	TRBJ2-7	12	few	CASSYPGDGQYF	TGTGCCAGCAGTTATCCAGGAGATGGGCAGTACTTC
TRBV3-1	.	TRBJ2-1	15	.	CASSRGMFSYNEQFF	TGTGCCAGCAGCCGCGGGATGTTCTCCTACAATGAGCAGTTCTTC
TRBV3-1	TRBD2	TRBJ2-5	15	few	CASSPRTSGSETQYF	TGTGCCAGCAGCCCGCGGACTAGCGGGAGTGAGACCCAGTACTTC
TRBV28	.	TRBJ1-1	14	.	CASSLNRPYTEAFF	TGTGCCAGCAGCCTAAACCGCCCTTACACTGAAGCTTTCTTT
TRBV28	.	TRBJ2-3	15	many	CASSFRRAVADTQYF	TGTGCCAGCAGTTTCAGAAGGGCCGTTGCAGATACGCAGTATTTT
TRBV6-1	.	TRBJ1-5	13	many	CASSPTENQPQHF	TGTGCCAGCAGTCCGACCGAGAATCAGCCCCAGCATTTT
TRBV6-6	.	TRBJ1-1	13	.	CASSYGGRNEAFF	TGTGCCAGCAGTTACGGAGGGCGGAACGAAGCTTTCTTT
TRBV27	.	TRBJ2-2	15	few	CASSPPLGGGGELFF	TGTGCCAGCAGTCCCCCCTTGGGGGGAGGCGGGGAGCTGTTTTTT
TRBV18	TRBD1	TRBJ2-7	13	.	CATSQGITYEQYF	TGTGCCACCTCACAGGGGATTACCTACGAGCAGTACTTC
TRBV5-1	.	TRBJ2-1	15	many	CASSATGRSYNEQFF	TGCGCCAGCAGCGCGACAGGTCGGTCCTACAATGAGCAGTTCTTC
TRBV20-1	TRBD1	TRBJ1-2	16	many	CSAADPWTGADYGYTF	TGCAGTGCTGCCGACCCTTGGACAGGGGCAGACTATGGCTACACCTTC
TRBV11-2	.	TRBJ2-5	15	.	CASSLSAQGGETQYF	TGTGCCAGCAGCTTAAGTGCACAAGGAGGCGAGACCCAGTACTTC
TRBV4-3	.	TRBJ1-1	15	.	CASSPEGLMNTEAFF	TGCGCCAGCAGCCCCGAAGGTCTCATGAACACTGAAGCTTTCTTT
TRBV6-5	.	TRBJ1-6	14	.	CASSGGAFNSPLHF	TGTGCCAGCAGTGGAGGGGCCTTTAATTCACCCCTCCACTTT
TRBV4-1	.	TRBJ2-1	13	few	CASSLPPSNEQFF	TGCGCCAGCAGCCTCCCCCCCTCCAATGAGCAGTTCTTC
TRBV7-9	TRBD2	TRBJ2-7	13	few	CASSLEREDEQYF	TGTGCCAGCAGCTTAGAGCGGGAGGACGAGCAGTACTTC
TRBV6-2/TRBV6-3	.	TRBJ2-7	12	many	CASESRQYEQYF	TGTGCCAGCGAATCCAGACAGTACGAGCAGTACTTC